This T cell receptor (beta chain) stems from a study of identical twins. General study results and limits: Insertions were fewer in abundant cord blood beta clonotypes, whereas memory repertoires showed none of this pattern.

CDR1 is LNHDA, CDR2 SQIVND, per germline (reference sequence). This CDR3 region has 15 residues. Trimming left V 10 bases short and J 6 bases short, with 22 bases between. In every case, the donor was a healthy Caucasian. In its sample, this clonotype was seen a few times. Its antigen remains unknown. TCRdb recomputed calls from the 5' RACE reads with MiXCR, one row per CDR3 protein. The sample lists 250,000 to 350,000 distinct CDR3 sequences, over 8.5% occurring once. The same sample was also used in a study of yellow fever vaccine responses in identical twins.

The sequenced material came from CD8+ T cells sorted from blood. The receptor's source is a woman aged 18-29 years in good health. This sequence joins TRBV19 and TRBJ2-1, with D possibly TRBD1 on 7 matching bases. CDR3 loop: CATLTTGRSGNEQFF. DNA of the CDR3: TGTGCCACCTTGACGACAGGGAGGTCAGGCAATGAGCAGTTCTTC.